The rows below give T cell receptor beta chains drawn from one sample of a study of T cells expressing NK-cell markers. For each CDR3 protein, TCRdb gives one entry from its re-call of the 5' RACE reads, without DNA. The record lists some 110,000 distinct CDR3 sequences, of which the ten most abundant hold roughly 20%. Source material: blood T cells: a sorted CD56 or NKG2C T cell subset, CD4+ or CD8+ T cells, or bulk PBMC T cells (not recorded which). The receptor set was obtained from a woman between 18 and 70 years old in good health. The CDR3 runs from the conserved cysteine through the conserved F or W. Fields, in order: V gene, J gene, CDR3 protein.

>TRBV19|TRBJ2-2
CASHRENGSGELFF
>TRBV11-1|TRBJ2-1
CASSPAPSGVYNEQFF
>TRBV29-1|TRBJ2-7
CSVERQGTYEQYF
>TRBV6-1|TRBJ2-1
CASSILVSGEQFF
>TRBV7-9|TRBJ2-5
CASSLVKVGQETQYF
>TRBV4-3|TRBJ1-2
CASSPTIGEGYTF
>TRBV4-3|TRBJ2-3
CASSQEGSGKPDTQYF
>TRBV12-3/TRBV12-4|TRBJ2-3
CASSLFGGSDTQYF
>TRBV9|TRBJ2-1
CASRAGLAGSNEQFF
>TRBV27|TRBJ1-6
CASSSLLGVVSPLHF
>TRBV6-1|TRBJ2-2
CASNTGGRPISDTGELFF
>TRBV20-1|TRBJ1-1
CSARRPQQAVNTEAFF
>TRBV20-1|TRBJ2-7
CSAPRGARDYEQYF
>TRBV15|TRBJ2-7
CATSRAAPAYEQYF
>TRBV9|TRBJ1-1
CASSANLQDMNTEAFF
>TRBV9|TRBJ2-7
CASSQGDILYEQYF
>TRBV7-2|TRBJ2-7
CASSLEGTTTGEQYF
>TRBV12-3/TRBV12-4|TRBJ2-1
CASSPGVRDGNEQFF
>TRBV10-3|TRBJ2-3
CAISEPDGPSTDTQYF
>TRBV6-2/TRBV6-3|TRBJ2-1
CASYQGQGDVNEQFF
>TRBV14|TRBJ1-2
CATSAANAQGYGYTF
>TRBV4-2|TRBJ1-5
CASSPETGIQPQHF
>TRBV10-1|TRBJ2-3
CASSQDRGADTQYF
>TRBV20-1|TRBJ1-1
CSAYPRGWGTEAFF